Listed below are T cell receptor beta chains from one sample, sequenced in a study of blood T cell repertoires in COVID-19. Sequencing used immunoSEQ multiplex PCR; TCRdb keeps in-frame clones, though not all of them. Of about 150,000 clones in the sample, around 80% were seen once. Sequenced: peripheral blood. Receptor source: a woman aged 50 to 60 with acute or convalescent COVID-19. The CDR3 runs from the conserved cysteine through the conserved F or W. The order of the fields is D gene, V gene, clone size, J gene, CDR3 protein, CDR3 DNA. A D gene is named only where the DNA matches it firmly. Size is stated for part of the rows, as once, few or many counts, or as a class when the clone is expanded.

TRBD2	TRBV7-3	-	TRBJ2-1	CASSLGLAAVDEQFF	TGTGCCAGCAGCCTGGGACTAGCGGCCGTAGATGAGCAGTTCTTC
TRBD1	TRBV4-1	-	TRBJ1-1	CASSPDVGQAMNTEAFF	TGCGCCAGCAGCCCAGACGTAGGACAGGCAATGAACACTGAAGCTTTCTTT
TRBD1	TRBV19	few	TRBJ1-4	CASSMGTGATNEKLFF	TGTGCCAGTAGTATGGGGACAGGGGCAACTAATGAAAAACTGTTTTTT
-	TRBV19	-	TRBJ2-4	CASSIGRDIQYF	TGTGCCAGTAGTATCGGGCGGGACATTCAGTACTTC
TRBD2	TRBV18	-	TRBJ2-1	CASSPTGLAAYNEQFF	TGTGCCAGCTCACCAACGGGACTAGCGGCCTACAATGAGCAGTTCTTC
TRBD1	TRBV7-3	few	TRBJ1-1	CASSPDRVGEAFF	TGTGCCAGCAGCCCGGACAGGGTGGGTGAAGCTTTCTTT
-	TRBV5-1	-	TRBJ1-4	CASSFFPGLNEKLFF	TGCGCCAGCAGCTTTTTCCCGGGACTTAATGAAAAACTGTTTTTT
-	TRBV6-2/TRBV6-3	-	TRBJ1-1	CASSYSTSRPTEAFF	TGTGCCAGCAGTTACTCCACATCCCGTCCCACTGAAGCTTTCTTT
TRBD2	TRBV7-2	once	TRBJ2-3	CASSFAAGRGTGADTQYF	TGTGCCAGCAGCTTCGCCGCGGGGCGGGGGACCGGGGCCGATACGCAGTATTTT
-	TRBV5-5	-	TRBJ1-1	CASSRQTAMNTEAFF	TGTGCCAGCAGCCGCCAAACAGCAATGAACACTGAAGCTTTCTTT
TRBD1	TRBV7-2	-	TRBJ2-7	CASRTGLFSYEQYF	TGTGCCAGCAGGACAGGGTTATTCTCCTACGAGCAGTACTTC
-	TRBV10-3	-	TRBJ1-1	CAISPSDKAVVAEAFF	TGTGCCATCAGCCCGAGCGACAAAGCGGTCGTCGCTGAAGCTTTCTTT
TRBD1	TRBV10-2	-	TRBJ1-1	CASLLQGTNTEAFF	TGCGCCAGCCTTCTACAGGGGACGAACACTGAAGCTTTCTTT
TRBD2	TRBV5-4	-	TRBJ2-5	CASSLGLAGGLRETQYF	TGTGCCAGCAGCTTGGGACTAGCGGGAGGGCTTCGAGAGACCCAGTACTTC
TRBD1	TRBV30	once	TRBJ1-1	CAWSAGTANTEAFF	TGTGCCTGGAGTGCCGGGACAGCGAACACTGAAGCTTTCTTT
TRBD2	TRBV7-3	-	TRBJ2-3	CASSLTSGRSTDTQYF	TGTGCCAGCAGCTTAACTAGCGGGAGAAGCACAGATACGCAGTATTTT